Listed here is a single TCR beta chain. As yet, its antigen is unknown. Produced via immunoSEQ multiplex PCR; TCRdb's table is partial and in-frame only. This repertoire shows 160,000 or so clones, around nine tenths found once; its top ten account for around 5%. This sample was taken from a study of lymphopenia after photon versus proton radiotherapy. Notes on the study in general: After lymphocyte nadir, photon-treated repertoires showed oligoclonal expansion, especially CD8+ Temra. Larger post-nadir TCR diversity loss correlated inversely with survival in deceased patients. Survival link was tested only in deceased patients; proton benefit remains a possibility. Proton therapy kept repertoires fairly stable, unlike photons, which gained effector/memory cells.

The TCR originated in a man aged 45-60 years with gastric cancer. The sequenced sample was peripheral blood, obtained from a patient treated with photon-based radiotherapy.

CDR3 in amino acids: CASSAGGTEQYF. CDR3 DNA: TGTGCCAGCAGCGCCGGGGGGACCGAGCAGTACTTC. The rearrangement uses TRBV7-9 and TRBJ2-7; 7 nucleotides align to TRBD2. Germline V gene data show CDR1 as SEHNR and CDR2 as FQNEAQ (reference sequence). The length of the CDR3 is 12 residues. Trimming removed 5 bases from V and 6 bases from J; junction bases left unmatched: 4.